The T cell receptor beta chain under discussion was sequenced for a study of T cells in Graves' hyperthyroidism and ophthalmopathy (dated by TCRdb to the late 2010s). General notes on the study: Peripheral blood was sampled at the time of initial diagnosis, prior to any treatment. A discovery cohort of about 95 patients, about 40 with Graves' ophthalmopathy and 55 to 60 with stable Graves' hyperthyroidism, was used to find distinguishing TCR V-J signatures. An independent validation cohort of 18 to 20 hyperthyroidism patients and over 15 patients who later progressed to ophthalmopathy tested prospective prediction of ophthalmopathy. The roughly 100 discovery patients were randomly divided into training and test sets at a 7:3 ratio. The study also compared thyroid tissue and blood T-cell repertoires from 5 to 7 Graves' hyperthyroidism patients. After blood sampling, hyperthyroidism patients were treated with methimazole at a starting dose of 30 mg daily, and ophthalmopathy patients were treated with high-dose intravenous methylprednisolone. The paper describes TCR Vbeta CDR3 sequencing of 135 peripheral blood samples, made up of about 40 ophthalmopathy patients, some 76 hyperthyroidism patients and 17 progressor patients. Points the paper makes about the study in general: No statistical method was used to set the sample size in advance, and investigators knew the group allocation. Most expanded thyroid clonotypes (frequency above 0.001) were also detected in blood, a finding suggesting that blood repertoires may reflect thyroid immune responses. During validation, the model predicted progression to ophthalmopathy a median of around six months ahead of onset, with roughly 65% sensitivity and around 72% specificity. A 13 V-J signature model separated ophthalmopathy from stable hyperthyroidism, with approximately 87% sensitivity and approximately 81% specificity in cross-validation and 80%/75% in testing.

The TCR beta CDR3 regions were amplified from the RNA transcripts. For the first round of RT-PCR on the TCR CDR3, the HTBI primer set was used together with the Qiagen OneStep RT-PCR kit. The libraries were constructed in a second round of multiplex PCR and then size-selected and purified. Libraries were sequenced paired-end with 100 bp reads on an Illumina HiSeq2000. From the authors' description of their analysis: SOAPnuke was used to process the raw data, throwing out any read that contained adapters or uncalled bases, had a mean Phred below 15, or lacked an exact constant-primer or identifier match. COPE v1.2.5 was used to merge the high-quality paired reads, and each unique nucleotide sequence was defined as a clonotype. MiTCR v1.1 was used to align clonotypes to the IMGT TRBV, TRBD and TRBJ reference segments. Analysis was restricted to V-J combinations with a frequency above 0.0001, which covered about 99% of repertoires. The TCS score was defined as the ratio of F50 (clonal expansion) to E x V (chaos), calculated using BLOSUM62-based TCRdist between CDR3 peptides within each V-J. Welch's t-statistics and random forest reduced several hundred V-J features to 10 to 15, which were used in a naive Bayes classifier (R e1071). TCRdb handled the public reads itself, with Q25 trimming in fastp and clone calling in MiXCR, and kept productive beta chains. Rows are unified per CDR3 protein, each entry keeping the most common DNA and genes. What appears here as the V and J calls and clone size reflects TCRdb's work, not the paper's. The sample has some 500,000 distinct CDR3 sequences on record, around a quarter of them singletons. In total, the top ten clones hold 11% of the sample.

Per the germline V gene, MRHNA is the CDR1 and SNTAGT is the CDR2. From the cysteine up to the phenylalanine, the CDR3 has a length of 17 residues. This entry keeps only the CDR3 DNA: 51 bases, framed from base 1. The junction shows trimming of 5 bases on V and 5 bases on J, plus 24 bases between the germline ends. Moderately to severely active disease, a Clinical Activity Score of at least 3, a NOSPECS grade of at least 4, and a duration under 3 months were present in ophthalmopathy patients. The study excluded patients with uncontrolled infections, other autoimmune diseases, pregnancy or lactation. Clinical symptoms, serum thyroxine and TRAb, thyroid ultrasound, and orbital computed tomography formed the basis for the diagnoses. PBMCs were isolated from 7.5 to 10 ml of fresh peripheral blood by Ficoll-Paque density gradient centrifugation. Total RNA was extracted using Trizol reagent, and RNA quality was assessed on an Agilent 2100 Bioanalyzer.

This clonotype was seen ten or more times. The clone's antigen remains unknown. Per-base quality was not reported, and no clone a single base away is much larger than it. The V and J segments used are TRBV6-4 and TRBJ1-2, with no confidently assigned D gene. The TCR comes from a woman in her twenties or thirties with Graves' ophthalmopathy. The sample taken for sequencing was blood. The sequence in DNA is TGTGCCAGCAGTCCCAACTACTTTGACACTTTTGGGTATGGCTACACCTTC. It codes for CASSPNYFDTFGYGYTF.